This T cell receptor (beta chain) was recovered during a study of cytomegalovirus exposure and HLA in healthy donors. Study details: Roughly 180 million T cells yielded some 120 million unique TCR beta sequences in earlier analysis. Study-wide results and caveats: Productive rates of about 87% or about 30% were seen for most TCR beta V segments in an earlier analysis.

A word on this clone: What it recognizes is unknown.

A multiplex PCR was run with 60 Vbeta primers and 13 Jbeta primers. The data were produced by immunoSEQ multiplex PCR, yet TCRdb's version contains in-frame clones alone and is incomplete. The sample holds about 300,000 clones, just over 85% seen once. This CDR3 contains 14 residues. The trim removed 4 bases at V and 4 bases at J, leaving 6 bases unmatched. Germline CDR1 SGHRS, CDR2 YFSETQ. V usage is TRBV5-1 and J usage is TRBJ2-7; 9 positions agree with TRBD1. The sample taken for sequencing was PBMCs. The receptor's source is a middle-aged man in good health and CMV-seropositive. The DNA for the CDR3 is TGCGCCAGCAGCCCAAGACAGGGGGAATACGAGCAGTACTTC. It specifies CASSPRQGEYEQYF.